The 18 T cell receptor beta chains below come from one sample, sequenced in a study of patients and donors after allogeneic stem cell transplantation (TCRdb year 2020). Libraries came from RT-PCR. TCRdb shows the sequencer as NextSeq 550. TCRdb cleaned the public reads at Q25 with fastp, built clones with MiXCR and kept in-frame beta chains. Each CDR3 protein gets just one entry, which takes the most common genes and DNA from the rows behind it. Present in this sample are a few hundred thousand distinct CDR3 sequences, roughly 38% of which were seen just once. The top ten clonotypes cover 11% of the sample. Sequenced input: blood, either unsorted or a sorted T cell fraction (not recorded which). These receptors were collected from a human donor who was either an allogeneic HSCT recipient or a stem cell or donor lymphocyte infusion donor (not recorded which). It is not recorded whose cells these are; they may come from a transplant donor.

The gene calls are TRBV5-1 and TRBJ2-5, with 11 bases lining up with TRBD1. There are 15 residues in the CDR3. V lost 1 base, J lost 3 bases, and 2 bases stayed unmatched. Germline V gives CDR1 SGHRS, CDR2 YFSETQ. As DNA, the CDR3 is TGCGCCAGCAGCTTGCGGACAGGGGGCAAAGAGACCCAGTACTTC. Amino acid sequence: CASSLRTGGKETQYF. Variable domain in full (rest from reference TRBV5-1 and TRBJ2-5): KAGVTQTPRYLIKTRGQQVTLSCSPISGHRSVSWYQQTPGQGLQFLFEYFSETQRNKGNFPGRFSGRQFSNSRSEMNVSTLELGDSALYLCASSLRTGGKETQYFGPGTRLLVL.

This chain joins TRBV29-1 and TRBJ2-7; 8 bases align to TRBD1. Germline trimming cut 6 bases from V and 5 bases from J; bases unmatched to any gene: 6. This CDR3 has 12 residues. Germline assignment: CDR1 SQVTM and CDR2 ANQGSEA. CDR3 DNA sequence: TGCAGCGTAGACTCAGGGGGCGACGAGCAGTACTTC. Translating gives CSVDSGGDEQYF.

The DNA for the CDR3 is TGCAGTGCTAGAGAACAGGGGGCCACTGAAGCTTTCTTT. It specifies CSAREQGATEAFF. The chain couples TRBV20-1 to TRBJ1-1; TRBD1 agrees at 9 bases. V was clipped by 0 bases and J by 4 bases; unmatched bases: 0. CDR3 length: 13 residues. From germline, CDR1 is DFQATT and CDR2 SNEGSKA (reference sequence).

In this sample, this clonotype turned up a few times. J is TRBJ1-2 and V is TRBV5-1, with a weak D call TRBD1 (5 bases). This CDR3 has 16 amino acids. Germline assignment: CDR1 SGHRS and CDR2 YFSETQ. Trimming took off 0 bases at V and 1 base at J, with 13 bases between the two ends. This CDR3 reads CASSLEQAPLNYGYTF. Written as DNA, the CDR3 is TGCGCCAGCAGCTTGGAACAGGCCCCTCTTAACTATGGCTACACCTTC.

The chain has TRBV19 and TRBJ2-7; D gene uncertain. The V gene lost 8 bases and the J gene lost 1 base, with 12 bases spanning the gap. The length of the CDR3 is 13 residues. Germline loops: CDR1 LNHDA, CDR2 SQIVND (reference sequence). The CDR3 sequence: CASAFKESYEQYF. The CDR3 bases are TGTGCCAGTGCTTTCAAGGAATCCTACGAGCAGTACTTC.

This clonotype was seen a handful of times. This rearrangement joins TRBV29-1 to TRBJ1-2, with D unresolved. The CDR3 consists of 12 residues. Germline V lookup: CDR1 SQVTM, CDR2 ANQGSEA. V was trimmed by 7 bases and J by 6 bases, leaving 15 bases between them. CDR3 sequence reads: CSAERRSHGYTF. DNA of the CDR3: TGCAGCGCTGAGCGACGATCACATGGCTACACCTTC.

This sequence joins TRBV5-1 and TRBJ2-2; D is unresolved. The germline V gene has CDR1 SGHRS and CDR2 YFSETQ. The CDR3 is made up of 14 amino acids. Trimming pared 4 bases from V and 5 bases from J, leaving 12 bases between. The DNA of the CDR3 is TGCGCCAGCAGCACCGATGGTATTACCGGGGAGCTGTTTTTT. It yields the protein CASSTDGITGELFF.

This chain uses TRBV11-2 with TRBJ1-1; unclear D gene. Deletions cut 2 bases from V and 4 bases from J, with 14 bases between. Germline CDR1 reads SGHAT; CDR2 reads FQNNGV. CDR3 size: 15 residues. CDR3 region: CASSLYSRVPTEAFF. For the CDR3, the DNA is TGTGCCAGCAGCTTATATAGTAGGGTTCCCACTGAAGCTTTCTTT.

V is TRBV12-3 or TRBV12-4 and J is TRBJ1-4; 8 bases agree with TRBD1. CDR3 length: 17 amino acids. Losses at the gene ends were 2 bases for V and 5 bases for J; bases not matched to a gene: 10. The CDR3 sequence: CASSLSATGVRNEKLFF. CDR3 DNA sequence: TGTGCCAGCAGTTTATCGGCGACAGGGGTTAGGAATGAAAAACTGTTTTTT.

V gene TRBV5-1 combines with J gene TRBJ1-1, with TRBD1 as a possible D gene (5 bases). Germline CDR1 is SGHRS and CDR2 is YFSETQ. The CDR3 loop spans 13 amino acids. Trimming left V 5 bases short and J 3 bases short, with 11 bases between. The DNA of the CDR3 is TGCGCCAGCAGTTGGGGACCCGACACTGAAGCTTTCTTT. Translating it yields CASSWGPDTEAFF.

This clonotype came up a few times. The rearrangement joins TRBV20-1 to TRBJ1-2; TRBD1 aligns across 7 bases. Germline V gene lookup returns CDR1 DFQATT and CDR2 SNEGSKA (reference sequence). The CDR3 length is 15 residues. Trimming at V came to 5 bases and at J to 4 bases, leaving 13 bases not matched to a gene. Here the CDR3 reads CSALPGTAYSYGYTF. The CDR3 coding sequence is TGCAGTGCTTTACCAGGGACAGCTTATTCCTATGGCTACACCTTC.

This clonotype has a handful of counts. CDR3: CASSLGRARSGNTIYF. In DNA, the CDR3 is TGCGCCAGCAGCCTTGGAAGGGCAAGGTCTGGAAACACCATATATTTT. The genes are TRBV4-1 and TRBJ1-3; no firm D call. Trimming stripped 4 bases from V and 1 base from J, with 14 bases between. The CDR3 runs 16 residues. The germline V gene encodes CDR1 MGHRA and CDR2 YSYEKL.

The V call is TRBV6-5, the J call TRBJ1-1, with 9 bases identical to TRBD1. In germline, CDR1 is MNHEY, CDR2 SVGAGI. The CDR3 covers 16 residues. V lost 6 bases to trimming and J lost 1 base; unmatched junction nucleotides: 9. The CDR3 here is CASSRGQGRGNTEAFF. The CDR3 DNA reads TGTGCCAGCAGCCGGGGACAGGGAAGGGGGAACACTGAAGCTTTCTTT.

J is TRBJ1-2 and V is TRBV9; 7 positions agree with TRBD1. Unmatched junction bases numbered 7, after V lost 1 base and J lost 4 bases. The CDR3 covers 15 residues. Germline V gives CDR1 SGDLS, CDR2 YYNGEE. Here the CDR3 DNA reads TGTGCCAGCAGCGTAACAGGGGAGAGGATCTATGGCTACACCTTC. This translates into CASSVTGERIYGYTF.

This clonotype was counted only a few times. V gene TRBV7-2 combines with J gene TRBJ1-2; no definite D call. The CDR3 runs 15 residues. Deletions cut 2 bases from V and 1 base from J, with 11 bases between. Germline loops: CDR1 SGHTA, CDR2 FQGNSA. CDR3 residues: CASSLSAGLNYGYTF. CDR3 DNA sequence: TGTGCCAGCAGCTTATCCGCTGGTCTTAACTATGGCTACACCTTC.

The V call is TRBV9, the J call TRBJ1-1; D uncertain. V was cut by 4 bases and J by 0 bases, with 13 bases left in between. CDR3 length equals 15 residues. Germline loops: CDR1 SGDLS, CDR2 YYNGEE. The CDR3 protein is CASSPSRLMNTEAFF. The CDR3, as DNA: TGTGCCAGCAGCCCGAGCAGGCTGATGAACACTGAAGCTTTCTTT.

This clonotype was seen only a few times. The chain carries TRBV12-3 or TRBV12-4 and TRBJ1-1; 9 bases match TRBD1. The CDR3 loop spans 14 amino acids. Trimming removed 7 bases from V and 6 bases from J; junction bases left unmatched: 9. In DNA, the CDR3 is TGTGCCAGCACCCCGGGGACAGGGAGGGCTGAAGCTTTCTTT. This codes for CASTPGTGRAEAFF.

This chain uses TRBV29-1 with TRBJ2-7; D could derive from TRBD1 or TRBD2 (5 bases each). Germline-derived CDR1 and CDR2 are SQVTM and ANQGSEA. V lost 6 bases to trimming and J lost 0 bases, with 27 bases between them. This CDR3 has 18 residues. This chain's CDR3 is CSVVRESDLRKISYEQYF. The CDR3 DNA reads as TGCAGCGTGGTCAGGGAGAGCGATTTGCGGAAGATCTCCTACGAGCAGTACTTC.